Listed here are 29 T cell receptor beta chains from one sample, sequenced in a study of blood T cell repertoires in COVID-19. The data were produced by immunoSEQ multiplex PCR, yet TCRdb's version contains in-frame clones alone and is incomplete. The data hold 200,000 to 300,000 clones, with around 92% observed a single time. Material for sequencing was peripheral blood. These receptors all come from a person aged 18 to 30 with COVID-19, enrolled during active disease.

V gene TRBV5-5 combines with J gene TRBJ1-5; the D gene is possibly TRBD1 (6 bases). The CDR3 has 15 residues. Germline CDR1 and CDR2: SGHKS and YYEKEE (reference sequence). V was pared by 0 bases and J by 5 bases, with 12 bases between. The CDR3 nucleotides are TGTGCCAGCAGCTTGGAACAGGGTTGGTATCAGCCCCAGCATTTT. Translating gives CASSLEQGWYQPQHF.

This chain connects TRBV24-1 to TRBJ2-1; possibly TRBD1 for D (6 bases). The CDR3 covers 14 residues. Trimming removed 9 bases from V and 3 bases from J, with 14 bases in between. Germline V gene sequence: CDR1 KGHDR, CDR2 SFDVKD. As DNA, the CDR3 is TGTGCCACCGGAAGGGACACGCACTACAATGAGCAGTTCTTC. Translated, it gives CATGRDTHYNEQFF.

V usage is TRBV24-1 and J usage is TRBJ2-1, with TRBD2 matching over 15 bases. Losses at the gene ends were 4 bases for V and 6 bases for J; bases not matched to a gene: 15. The CDR3 loop spans 20 amino acids. Germline CDR1 is KGHDR and CDR2 is SFDVKD. CDR3 region: CATSDAGLAGGPGAPNEQFF. DNA of the CDR3: TGTGCCACCAGTGACGCAGGACTAGCGGGAGGGCCGGGCGCACCCAATGAGCAGTTCTTC.

Only one count was recorded for this clone. This chain connects TRBV30 to TRBJ2-5, with D perhaps matching TRBD2 (7 bases). This CDR3 has 16 residues. V lost 6 bases to trimming and J lost 1 base, with 21 bases between them. The germline gives CDR1 GTSNPN, CDR2 SVGIG (reference sequence). The DNA for the CDR3 is TGTGCCTGCTCCCCCGTGGGGGGGGCGCGCCAAGAGACCCAGTACTTC. Its protein product is CACSPVGGARQETQYF.

The rearrangement links TRBV5-4 to TRBJ2-5; D uncertain. In germline, CDR1 is SGHNT, CDR2 YYREEE (reference sequence). The CDR3 has 13 residues. V lost 0 bases and J 5 bases, leaving 8 bases between the germline ends. In DNA form, the CDR3 reads TGTGCCAGCAGCTTGGGACAAGACGAGACCCAGTACTTC. As protein: CASSLGQDETQYF.

V gene TRBV28 combines with J gene TRBJ2-3; TRBD2 matches 8 bases. This CDR3 has 16 residues. In germline, CDR1 is MDHEN, CDR2 SYDVKM. V dropped 6 bases and J dropped 2; count of bases not matched to a gene: 10. The CDR3 loop reads CASSRGDSGNTDTQYF. The CDR3 nucleotides read TGTGCCAGCAGCCGGGGGGATAGCGGGAACACAGATACGCAGTATTTT.

The sample holds one count of this clone. The chain uses TRBV6-1 and TRBJ2-1; 10 nucleotides agree with TRBD2. Germline loops: CDR1 MNHNS, CDR2 SASEGT. The CDR3 is made up of 15 amino acids. J was trimmed by 4 bases and V by 0 bases; bases with no gene match: 0. CDR3 sequence: CASSEALAGYNEQFF. The CDR3, as DNA: TGTGCCAGCAGTGAAGCACTAGCGGGGTACAATGAGCAGTTCTTC.

The chain uses TRBV27 and TRBJ1-5; D is possibly TRBD1 (5 bases). Trimming removed 6 bases at V and 5 bases at J, with 11 bases between. CDR1 is MNHEY, CDR2 SMNVEV, per germline (reference sequence). The CDR3 contains 13 residues. CDR3: CASSPVGHQPQHF. The CDR3 DNA is TGTGCCAGCAGCCCCGTGGGGCATCAGCCCCAGCATTTT.

This sequence joins TRBV6-5 and TRBJ1-1; D uncertain. Trimming cost V 5 bases and J 0 bases, with 10 bases left between them. Looked up from germline, CDR1 is MNHEY and CDR2 is SVGAGI. There are 14 residues in the CDR3. In DNA, the CDR3 is TGTGCCAGCAGTCCCGACACAGTGAACACTGAAGCTTTCTTT. It codes for CASSPDTVNTEAFF.

The chain uses TRBV4-3 and TRBJ2-1; possibly TRBD2 for D (6 bases). Trimming removed 1 base at V and 2 bases at J, with 12 bases between. The CDR3 covers 16 residues. CDR1 is LGHNA and CDR2 is YSLEER in the germline V gene. The CDR3 DNA sequence: TGCGCCAGCAGCCAAGTGGTTCTAGCGCCCTACAATGAGCAGTTCTTC. Its translation: CASSQVVLAPYNEQFF.

This clone was found a few times. V gene TRBV5-4 combines with J gene TRBJ2-7; D perhaps matches TRBD1 (5 bases). V was clipped by 4 bases and J by 1 base, with 15 bases between them. Per germline, CDR1 SGHNT and CDR2 YYREEE (reference sequence). This CDR3 is built from 15 residues. The CDR3 protein is CASSPDDSPSYEQYF. The CDR3 region has the DNA TGTGCCAGCAGCCCCGATGACAGCCCGTCCTACGAGCAGTACTTC. Based on the CDR3 plus reference TRBV5-4 and TRBJ2-7, the full variable domain is ETGVTQSPTHLIKTRGQQVTLRCSSQSGHNTVSWYQQALGQGPQFIFQYYREEENGRGNFPPRFSGLQFPNYSSELNVNALELDDSALYLCASSPDDSPSYEQYFGPGTRLTVT.

V is TRBV6-5 and J is TRBJ2-3; 8 nucleotides agree with TRBD2. Germline V gene sequence: CDR1 MNHEY, CDR2 SVGAGI. J lost 2 bases, V lost 2 bases, and 3 bases had no gene match. The CDR3 extends over 15 amino acids. The CDR3 reads CASSYGSGNTDTQYF. In DNA form, the CDR3 reads TGTGCCAGCAGTTACGGTAGCGGGAACACAGATACGCAGTATTTT.

The chain recombines TRBV7-9 with TRBJ1-2, with a weak D call TRBD1 (5 bases). The CDR3 has 14 residues. Germline CDR1 SEHNR, CDR2 FQNEAQ (reference sequence). V was cut by 5 bases and J by 4 bases, with 14 bases left in between. CDR3 protein: CASSLTGGGYGYTF. The CDR3, as DNA: TGTGCCAGCAGCCTTACGGGGGGTGGCTATGGCTACACCTTC.

In the case of this clone: The sample holds other DNA sequences that translate to the same CDR3. V usage is TRBV5-6 and J usage is TRBJ2-5, with TRBD1 matching over 9 bases. The V segment lost 4 bases and the J segment 5 bases; nucleotides outside the gene matches: 3. Germline V gene sequence: CDR1 SGHDT, CDR2 YYEEEE. This CDR3 spans 13 amino acids. The CDR3 protein is CASSPQGAETQYF. CDR3 nucleotides: TGTGCCAGCAGCCCACAGGGGGCGGAGACCCAGTACTTC.

The chain's CDR3 is CASSLSQGASYEQYF. Written as DNA, the CDR3 is TGTGCCAGCAGCTTATCTCAGGGGGCGAGTTACGAGCAGTACTTC. The chain couples TRBV7-2 to TRBJ2-7; TRBD1 matches 8 bases. CDR1 and CDR2 (germline): SGHTA, FQGNSA. Unmatched junction bases numbered 7, after V lost 2 bases and J lost 4 bases. The length of the CDR3 is 15 residues.

CDR3 residues: CASSLNREGTGELFF. For the CDR3, the DNA is TGTGCCAGCAGCTTAAACAGGGAAGGCACCGGGGAGCTGTTTTTT. V and J are TRBV5-6 and TRBJ2-2; a possible D gene is TRBD1 (6 bases). V gave up 2 bases and J gave up 4 bases, with 12 bases separating them. From germline, CDR1 is SGHDT and CDR2 YYEEEE. CDR3 length: 15 residues.

This chain connects TRBV5-6 to TRBJ1-1; a possible D gene is TRBD1 (5 bases). From germline, CDR1 is SGHDT and CDR2 YYEEEE. Trimming cost V 3 bases and J 8 bases, with 14 bases left between them. The CDR3 sequence is 13 residues long. This CDR3 is CASSSPYRKEAFF. CDR3 DNA: TGTGCCAGCAGCTCCCCTTACAGGAAAGAAGCTTTCTTT.

The gene calls are TRBV28 and TRBJ1-2, with D unclear. The germline V gene encodes CDR1 MDHEN and CDR2 SYDVKM. The V end lost 5 bases, the J end lost 5 bases, and 9 bases lay between the germline ends. The CDR3 sequence is 12 residues long. This CDR3 reads CASSLEEYGYTF. CDR3 DNA sequence: TGTGCCAGCAGTCTCGAGGAATATGGCTACACCTTC.

The genes are TRBV27 and TRBJ2-1; 8 bases line up with TRBD2. V shed 3 bases, J shed 4 bases, and the junction held 5 bases outside the gene matches. The CDR3 is 15 residues long. Germline V CDR1 and CDR2: MNHEY, SMNVEV (reference sequence). The DNA of the CDR3 is TGTGCCAGCAGTTTTGGACTAGCCGATTACAATGAGCAGTTCTTC. It is translated as CASSFGLADYNEQFF.

This sequence joins TRBV7-9 and TRBJ2-3; 8 bases align to TRBD2. The CDR3 extends over 15 amino acids. V shed 3 bases and J 4 bases; nucleotides not matched to a gene: 6. Per the germline V gene, CDR1 is SEHNR and CDR2 is FQNEAQ (reference sequence). DNA for the CDR3: TGTGCCAGCAGCTTCGGAGCGGGAGAAGCAGATACGCAGTATTTT. Its translation: CASSFGAGEADTQYF.

The chain joins TRBV11-2 to TRBJ2-7; the match to TRBD1 covers 7 bases. The germline V gene has CDR1 SGHAT and CDR2 FQNNGV. The CDR3 has 16 residues. V shed 6 bases and J 1 base; nucleotides not matched to a gene: 12. In DNA form, the CDR3 reads TGTGCCAGCAGGTATATCCGGGACAGCGGATCCTACGAGCAGTACTTC. Translated, it gives CASRYIRDSGSYEQYF. The variable domain in full, with the rest retrieved from reference TRBV11-2 and TRBJ2-7, is EAGVAQSPRYKIIEKRQSVAFWCNPISGHATLYWYQQILGQGPKLLIQFQNNGVVDDSQLPKDRFSAERLKGVDSTLKIQPAKLEDSAVYLCASRYIRDSGSYEQYFGPGTRLTVT.

This clone has only one observation. The V and J genes are TRBV12-3 or TRBV12-4 and TRBJ2-1; D unclear. This CDR3 is 12 amino acids long. V gave up 3 bases and J gave up 8 bases, with 8 bases separating them. The CDR3 DNA sequence: TGTGCCAGCAGTTTTTTATATGATGAGCAGTTCTTC. Translating it yields CASSFLYDEQFF.

The CDR3, as DNA: TGTGCCAGCACCCCACAGGGGGCGAGTCCTGAAGCTTTCTTT. Its protein is CASTPQGASPEAFF. The V gene is TRBV28, the J gene TRBJ1-1, with 9 bases identical to TRBD1. J lost 6 bases, V lost 7 bases, and 9 bases had no gene match. The CDR3 totals 14 residues. Germline V gene lookup returns CDR1 MDHEN and CDR2 SYDVKM.

This chain uses TRBV24-1 with TRBJ2-2, with D possibly TRBD1 on 5 matching bases. CDR1 is KGHDR, CDR2 SFDVKD, per germline. V lost 7 bases and J lost 5, with 13 bases in between. This CDR3 comprises 14 residues. CDR3 residues: CATSVQGGTGELFF. CDR3 nucleotides: TGTGCCACCAGCGTGCAGGGTGGAACCGGGGAGCTGTTTTTT.

The chain couples TRBV6-5 to TRBJ2-7, with 8 bases matching TRBD1. The CDR3 extends over 13 amino acids. CDR1 is MNHEY, CDR2 SVGAGI, per germline. After removal of 6 bases from V and 1 base from J, the junction contained 2 bases not matched to a gene. The chain's CDR3 is CASSRQGSYEQYF. CDR3 nucleotides: TGTGCCAGCAGCCGACAGGGGTCCTACGAGCAGTACTTC.

DNA of the CDR3: TGTGCCAGCAGTCTGCAGGGGCCCTACGAGCAGTACTTC. This translates into CASSLQGPYEQYF. The gene calls are TRBV28 and TRBJ2-7, with a tentative D call TRBD1 (6 bases). Trimming stripped 5 bases from V and 2 bases from J, with 10 bases between. The CDR3 length is 13 residues. CDR1 is MDHEN and CDR2 is SYDVKM in the germline V gene.

The chain employs TRBV2 and TRBJ2-1; 10 bases are shared with TRBD2. Trimming took 7 bases from V and 6 from J; bases not matched to a gene: 6. From germline, CDR1 is SNHLY and CDR2 FYNNEI. The CDR3 extends over 14 amino acids. DNA for the CDR3: TGTGCCAGCAACCGACTAGCGGGCCTCAATGAGCAGTTCTTC. Residues: CASNRLAGLNEQFF.

The chain has TRBV6-1 and TRBJ1-2; TRBD1 matches at 8 bases. V shed 1 base and J 3 bases; nucleotides not matched to a gene: 10. CDR3 size: 17 residues. Germline CDR1 MNHNS, CDR2 SASEGT. DNA of the CDR3: TGTGCCAGCAGTGAAGGCGGGGACCAGGGGGCATACTATGGCTACACCTTC. Residues: CASSEGGDQGAYYGYTF.

V is TRBV19 and J is TRBJ2-7, with 12 bases identical to TRBD2. CDR1 is LNHDA, CDR2 SQIVND, per germline (reference sequence). V was clipped by 5 bases and J by 7 bases; unmatched bases: 27. The CDR3 is made up of 21 amino acids. CDR3 coding DNA: TGTGCCAGTAGTTCGGCGCTCACAGGGGGAAACCGACTAGCGGGAGTTCGAGAGCAGTACTTC. Its translation is CASSSALTGGNRLAGVREQYF.